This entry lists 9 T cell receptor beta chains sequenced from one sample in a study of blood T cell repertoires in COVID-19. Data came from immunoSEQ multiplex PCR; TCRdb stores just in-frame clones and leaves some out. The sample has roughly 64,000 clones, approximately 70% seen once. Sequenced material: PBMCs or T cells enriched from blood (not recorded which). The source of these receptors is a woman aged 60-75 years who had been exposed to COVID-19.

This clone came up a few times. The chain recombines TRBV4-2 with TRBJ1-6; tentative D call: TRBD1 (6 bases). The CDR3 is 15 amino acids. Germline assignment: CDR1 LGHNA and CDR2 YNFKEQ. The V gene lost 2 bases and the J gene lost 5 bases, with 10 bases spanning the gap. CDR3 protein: CASSQSAGDNSPLHF. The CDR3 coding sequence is TGTGCCAGCAGCCAAAGTGCAGGGGATAATTCACCCCTCCACTTT.

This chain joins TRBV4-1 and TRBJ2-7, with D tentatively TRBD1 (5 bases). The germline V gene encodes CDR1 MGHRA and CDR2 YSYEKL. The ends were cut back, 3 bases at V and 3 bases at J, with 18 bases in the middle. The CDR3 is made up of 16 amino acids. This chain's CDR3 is CASSHDMQGAVYEQYF. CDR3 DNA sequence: TGCGCCAGCAGCCATGATATGCAGGGCGCGGTCTACGAGCAGTACTTC.

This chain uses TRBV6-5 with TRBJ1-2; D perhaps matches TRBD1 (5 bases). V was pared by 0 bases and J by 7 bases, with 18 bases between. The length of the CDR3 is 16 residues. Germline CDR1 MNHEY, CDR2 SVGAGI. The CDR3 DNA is TGTGCCAGCAGTTACTCGACTGGGAATATGGGGCTTGGCTACACCTTC. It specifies CASSYSTGNMGLGYTF.

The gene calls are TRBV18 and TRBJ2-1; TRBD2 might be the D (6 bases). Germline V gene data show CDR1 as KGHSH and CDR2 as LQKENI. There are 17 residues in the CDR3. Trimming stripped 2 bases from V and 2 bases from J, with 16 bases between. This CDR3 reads CASSPGGVRGTYNEQFF. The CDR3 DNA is TGTGCCAGCTCACCAGGAGGGGTTCGAGGGACCTACAATGAGCAGTTCTTC.

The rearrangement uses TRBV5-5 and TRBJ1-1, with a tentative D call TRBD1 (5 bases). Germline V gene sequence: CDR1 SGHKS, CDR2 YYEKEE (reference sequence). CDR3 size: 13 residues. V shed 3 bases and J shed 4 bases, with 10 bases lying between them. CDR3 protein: CASSWSGATEAFF. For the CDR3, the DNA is TGTGCCAGCAGCTGGAGCGGGGCCACTGAAGCTTTCTTT. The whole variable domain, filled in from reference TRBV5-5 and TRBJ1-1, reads DAGVTQSPTHLIKTRGQQVTLRCSPISGHKSVSWYQQVLGQGPQFIFQYYEKEERGRGNFPDRFSARQFPNYSSELNVNALLLGDSALYLCASSWSGATEAFFGQGTRLTVV.

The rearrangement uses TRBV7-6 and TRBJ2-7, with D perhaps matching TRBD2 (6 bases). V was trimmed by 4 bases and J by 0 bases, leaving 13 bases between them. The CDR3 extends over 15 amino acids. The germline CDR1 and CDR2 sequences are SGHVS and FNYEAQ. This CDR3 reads CASSYQFGSSYEQYF. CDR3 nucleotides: TGTGCCAGCAGCTACCAATTCGGGAGCTCCTACGAGCAGTACTTC.

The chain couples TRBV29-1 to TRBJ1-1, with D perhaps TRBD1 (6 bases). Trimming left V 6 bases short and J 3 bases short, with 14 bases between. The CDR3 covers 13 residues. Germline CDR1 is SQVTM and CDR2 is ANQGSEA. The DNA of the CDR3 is TGCAGCGTAGACACAGGGCTGCACACTGAAGCTTTCTTT. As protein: CSVDTGLHTEAFF. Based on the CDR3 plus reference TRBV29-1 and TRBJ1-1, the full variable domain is SAVISQKPSRDICQRGTSLTIQCQVDSQVTMMFWYRQQPGQSLTLIATANQGSEATYESGFVIDKFPISRPNLTFSTLTVSNMSPEDSSIYLCSVDTGLHTEAFFGQGTRLTVV.

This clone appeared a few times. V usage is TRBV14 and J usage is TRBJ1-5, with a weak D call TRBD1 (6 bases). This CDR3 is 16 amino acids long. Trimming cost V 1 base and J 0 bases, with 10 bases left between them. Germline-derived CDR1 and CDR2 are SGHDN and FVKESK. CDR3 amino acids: CASSQATGRSNQPQHF. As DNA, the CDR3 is TGTGCCAGCAGCCAAGCGACAGGACGTAGCAATCAGCCCCAGCATTTT.

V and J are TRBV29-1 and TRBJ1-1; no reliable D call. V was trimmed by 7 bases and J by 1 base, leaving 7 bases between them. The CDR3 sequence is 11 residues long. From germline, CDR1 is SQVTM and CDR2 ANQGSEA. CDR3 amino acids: CSARSNTEAFF. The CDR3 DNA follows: TGCAGCGCTAGATCGAACACTGAAGCTTTCTTT.